This is a list of T cell receptor beta chains from one sample in a study of preoperative IRX-2 immunotherapy in early breast cancer. Clones were sequenced by immunoSEQ multiplex PCR, and TCRdb holds only the in-frame ones, with some missing. The sample yields about 32,000 clones, around 83% seen once. The source was lymph node tissue, collected from a patient treated with IRX-2 immunotherapy. The receptors were sampled from a human donor with breast cancer. Both conserved end residues are trimmed from each CDR3.

j_call cdr3_length v_call cdr3_aa
TRBJ2-7 16 TRBV6-8 ASSYSSTWTESSYEQY
TRBJ2-7 13 TRBV9 ASSEGLAPNYEQY
TRBJ2-3 13 TRBV19 ASRPGLAGPDTQY
TRBJ2-2 14 TRBV19 ASSIALRQITGELF
TRBJ2-3 15 TRBV18 ASSPRLAGGLTDTQY
TRBJ2-1 12 TRBV19 ASSIDRSYNEQF
TRBJ2-5 12 TRBV29-1 SVEGQTGVKTQY
TRBJ1-3 13 TRBV6-8 ASSYDRGSGNTIY
TRBJ2-3 12 TRBV19 ASSISRFTDTQY
TRBJ2-5 14 TRBV6-8 ASSYSPSGLQETQY
TRBJ1-5 13 TRBV5-1 ASSLGQGGNQPQH
TRBJ1-2 12 TRBV28 ASSLPDRYYGYT
TRBJ1-1 10 TRBV19 ASRGGNTEAF
TRBJ2-7 14 TRBV6-8 ASSYTAEPIPYEQY
TRBJ1-6 13 TRBV16 ASSQSTASNSPLH
TRBJ2-7 11 TRBV30 AWSGDSSYEQY
TRBJ1-5 14 TRBV18 ASSPGTLNSNQPQH
TRBJ1-4 14 TRBV10-2 ASSDLAGRGNEKLF
TRBJ2-5 14 TRBV27 ASSPGAGETQETQY
TRBJ2-2 10 TRBV28 ASSFSTGELF
TRBJ2-5 10 TRBV6-8 ATETEGETQY
TRBJ1-4 10 TRBV6-8 ASRLLGEKLF